This T cell receptor beta chain was recorded in a study of blood T cell repertoires in COVID-19. The junction had 17 bases not matched to a gene; V was cut back by 4 bases and J by 10 bases. CDR3 length: 16 residues. Looked up from germline, CDR1 is KGHDR and CDR2 is SFDVKD. This clone was counted between two and nine times. In the study's own analysis: Cell counts per sample came from amplifying reference gene primers. Using immunoSEQ multiplex PCR, the repertoire was profiled, and TCRdb retains in-frame clones only, with some absent. V, J and clone size reflect that table, while D and trimming were determined from the DNA. The repertoire consists of about 300,000 clones, with around 88% occurring once and the leading ten covering around 1.6%.

The source is a woman aged 50 to 60 with acute or convalescent COVID-19. The V and J genes are TRBV24-1 and TRBJ1-1; 7 bases fit TRBD1. Sequences were obtained from peripheral blood. CDR3 sequence: CATSEQTTTGVGGAFF. The CDR3 DNA is TGTGCCACCAGTGAGCAAACTACAACAGGGGTCGGAGGAGCTTTCTTT.